This T cell receptor (beta chain) was captured in a study of blood T cell repertoires in COVID-19. Study information: T cells, B-cell-depleted T cells, or PBMCs provided the cDNA or gDNA that served as material.

This clone was seen once. Germline CDR1 reads KGHSH; CDR2 reads LQKENI. The CDR3 totals 14 residues. The V and J ends lost 0 bases and 9 bases, in that order; junction bases with no gene match: 7. Original methodology: The assay estimated nucleated cells by amplifying reference gene primers. Data came from immunoSEQ multiplex PCR; TCRdb stores just in-frame clones and leaves some out. Clonal size and the V and J genes are those of that table, whereas D and trimming came from the DNA. Seen here are about 200,000 clones, around 83% observed once, and the top ten hold approximately 13%. The V and J genes are TRBV18 and TRBJ2-7; 8 nucleotides match TRBD1. The sequenced sample consisted of peripheral blood. The clonotype was recovered from a human donor in a cohort sampled during active COVID-19. The CDR3 here is CASSPPPGQERQYF. DNA of the CDR3: TGTGCCAGCTCACCACCACCGGGACAGGAACGGCAGTACTTC.